This is a list of T cell receptor beta chains from one sample in a study of blood T cell repertoires in COVID-19. Profiled with immunoSEQ multiplex PCR; TCRdb holds only in-frame clones, not every one. This sample has roughly 330,000 clones, with approximately 88% found just once. Sequenced sample: PBMCs or T cells enriched from blood (not recorded which). The source of these receptors is a man aged 25-40 years who had recovered from COVID-19. CDR3s include the opening cysteine and the closing phenylalanine or tryptophan. The D gene is left open where the match is weak. Size is stated for part of the rows, as once, few or many counts, or as a class when the clone is expanded.

d_call clone_size j_call cdr3_length v_call cdr3_aa cdr3_nt
- once TRBJ1-2 14 TRBV30 CAWSVHRTRYGYTF TGTGCCTGGAGTGTACATCGGACTCGTTATGGCTACACCTTC
- - TRBJ1-2 14 TRBV19 CASSPGEGRYGYTF TGTGCCAGTAGCCCCGGGGAGGGGCGGTATGGCTACACCTTC
TRBD2 - TRBJ2-7 16 TRBV27 CASSYQVGGALYEQYF TGTGCCAGCAGTTACCAGGTCGGGGGGGCCCTCTACGAGCAGTACTTC
TRBD1 - TRBJ2-5 16 TRBV6-6 CASSYPGQGAEETQYF TGTGCCAGCAGTTACCCGGGACAGGGGGCTGAAGAGACCCAGTACTTC
- - TRBJ2-5 15 TRBV7-3 CASSLTAAWWETQYF TGTGCCAGCAGCTTAACGGCGGCCTGGTGGGAGACCCAGTACTTC
TRBD1 - TRBJ2-7 14 TRBV3-1/TRBV3-2 CASSQDLQGAKQYF TGTGCCAGCAGCCAAGATCTACAGGGGGCTAAGCAGTACTTC
- - TRBJ1-1 13 TRBV12-3/TRBV12-4 CASSFSGLTEAFF TGTGCCAGCAGTTTCTCGGGTCTAACTGAAGCTTTCTTT
- - TRBJ1-6 14 TRBV23-1 CASSQRTVFSPLHF TGCGCCAGCAGTCAGCGGACAGTATTTTCACCCCTCCACTTT
- once TRBJ2-7 13 TRBV5-1 CASSSGVRGEQYF TGCGCCAGCAGCTCAGGGGTCCGCGGGGAGCAGTACTTC
TRBD2 - TRBJ2-2 17 TRBV9 CASSVGFERGGTGELFF TGTGCCAGCAGCGTTGGTTTTGAACGGGGGGGCACCGGGGAGCTGTTTTTT
- - TRBJ2-5 14 TRBV5-5 CASNPAGLQETQYF TGTGCCAGCAACCCCGCAGGGCTCCAAGAGACCCAGTACTTC
TRBD1 once TRBJ2-3 18 TRBV13 CASRSARDRDHWQDTQYF TGTGCCAGCAGATCGGCGCGCGACAGGGACCATTGGCAAGATACGCAGTATTTT
- - TRBJ1-1 13 TRBV5-1 CASSLVVETEAFF TGCGCCAGCAGCTTGGTAGTAGAAACTGAAGCTTTCTTT
TRBD2 - TRBJ2-3 15 TRBV19 CASSSPGGITDTQYF TGTGCCAGTAGTTCCCCGGGGGGGATCACAGATACGCAGTATTTT
- - TRBJ2-3 15 TRBV21-1 CASSEAGGKTDTQYF TGTGCCAGCAGCGAAGCGGGGGGGAAGACAGATACGCAGTATTTT
TRBD2 - TRBJ2-3 15 TRBV5-6 CASSPTSGGTDTQYF TGTGCCAGCAGCCCGACTAGCGGGGGCACAGATACGCAGTATTTT
TRBD1 - TRBJ1-1 14 TRBV5-1 CASSSGQGATEAFF TGCGCCAGCAGCTCCGGACAGGGCGCCACTGAAGCTTTCTTT
TRBD2 - TRBJ2-1 16 TRBV10-3 CAISELAGNAYNEQFF TGTGCCATCAGTGAGCTAGCGGGGAACGCCTACAATGAGCAGTTCTTC
TRBD1 - TRBJ1-5 18 TRBV7-8 CASSLFGQGRDGNQPQHF TGTGCCAGCAGCTTATTCGGACAGGGGAGAGATGGCAATCAGCCCCAGCATTTT
- - TRBJ2-2 15 TRBV5-1 CASSRRPEGTGELFF TGCGCCAGCAGCAGGAGACCGGAGGGCACCGGGGAGCTGTTTTTT
TRBD2 - TRBJ2-7 14 TRBV19 CASSTQAGPYEQYF TGTGCCAGTAGTACCCAAGCGGGGCCCTACGAGCAGTACTTC
- - TRBJ1-2 14 TRBV19 CASSLAGDGVGYTF TGTGCCAGTAGTTTGGCAGGGGACGGAGTAGGCTACACCTTC
- once TRBJ2-7 13 TRBV27 CASSLDSSYEQYF TGTGCCAGCAGCTTGGACAGTTCCTACGAGCAGTACTTC
- - TRBJ2-3 14 TRBV27 CASKHGVDTDTQYF TGTGCCAGCAAGCACGGGGTAGACACAGATACGCAGTATTTT
- once TRBJ2-1 14 TRBV4-1 CASTQGPEGNEQFF TGCGCCAGCACCCAAGGACCTGAGGGCAATGAGCAGTTCTTC